This T cell receptor beta chain was sequenced for a study of OX40 agonist ivuxolimab in advanced cancers. Study-level findings and limits: Researchers report that CD8+ T cells had, on average, more expanded clones than CD4+. Clonal expansion in partial responders at 0.1-3.0 mg/kg ranked among the lowest.

The data were produced by immunoSEQ multiplex PCR, yet TCRdb's version contains in-frame clones alone and is incomplete. The sample holds around 37,000 clones, about four fifths seen once. With respect to this clone: Its antigen is as yet unknown.

This CDR3 region has 14 residues. Germline V gene lookup returns CDR1 MGHRA and CDR2 YSYEKL. V dropped 10 bases and J dropped 4 bases, with 16 bases sitting between them. Patients were ineligible given autoimmune disease history or systemic immunosuppression. The receptor comes from an adult with an advanced solid tumor such as melanoma, head and neck, liver or kidney cancer. This sequence joins TRBV4-1 and TRBJ2-2; D is perhaps TRBD2 (5 bases). The specimen was CD4+ or CD8+ T cells sorted from blood, collected in a trial of the OX40 agonist ivuxolimab. CDR3 protein: CATAIEAGTGELFF. CDR3 nucleotides: TGCGCCACGGCTATTGAGGCGGGCACCGGGGAGCTGTTTTTT.